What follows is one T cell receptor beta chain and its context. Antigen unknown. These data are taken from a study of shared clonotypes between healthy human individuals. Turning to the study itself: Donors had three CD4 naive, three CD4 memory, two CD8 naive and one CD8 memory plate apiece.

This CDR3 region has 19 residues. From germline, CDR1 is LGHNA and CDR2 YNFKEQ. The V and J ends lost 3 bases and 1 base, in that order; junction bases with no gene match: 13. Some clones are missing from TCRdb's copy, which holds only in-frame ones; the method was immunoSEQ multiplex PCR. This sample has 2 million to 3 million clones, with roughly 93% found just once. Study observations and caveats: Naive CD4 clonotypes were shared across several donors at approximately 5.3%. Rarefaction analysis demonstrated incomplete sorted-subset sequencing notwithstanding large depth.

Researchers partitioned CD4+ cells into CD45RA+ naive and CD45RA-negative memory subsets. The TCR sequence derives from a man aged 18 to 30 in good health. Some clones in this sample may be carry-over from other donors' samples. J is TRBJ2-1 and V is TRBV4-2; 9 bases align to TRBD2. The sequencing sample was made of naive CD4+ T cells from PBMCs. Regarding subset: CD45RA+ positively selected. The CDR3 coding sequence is TGTGCCAGCAGCCACCCCACGGGGGTAGCGGGAGTATCCTACAATGAGCAGTTCTTC. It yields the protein CASSHPTGVAGVSYNEQFF.